This is a list of T cell receptor beta chains from one sample in a study of Ad26.COV2.S vaccination and SARS-CoV-2 variants. This table comes from immunoSEQ multiplex PCR, and its TCRdb copy is limited to in-frame clones, with some not included. The sample contains under 500,000 clones, 92% of which appear only once. Sequencing used peripheral blood, obtained in a trial of Ad26.COV2.S vaccine versus placebo. Every receptor here comes from a person between 18 and 65 years old who received the Ad26.COV2.S COVID-19 vaccine or a placebo. Each CDR3 is given with its conserved first and last residue. Fields, in order: V gene, D gene, clone size, J gene, CDR3 protein, CDR3 DNA. A D gene is named only where the DNA matches it firmly. Rows may omit the clone size; those that give it use once, few, many or a size class.

TRBV18	TRBD1	few	TRBJ1-6	CASSPGQAPSPLHF	TGTGCCAGCTCCCCGGGACAGGCGCCTTCACCCCTCCACTTT
TRBV5-4	TRBD1	NA	TRBJ2-5	CASSLGTEETQYF	TGTGCCAGCAGCCTCGGGACAGAAGAGACCCAGTACTTC
TRBV25-1	NA	NA	TRBJ1-1	CASSDSGSQTEAFF	TGTGCCAGCAGTGACAGTGGCAGTCAGACTGAAGCTTTCTTT
TRBV27	TRBD1	NA	TRBJ1-1	CASKEGAVAEAFF	TGTGCCAGCAAAGAGGGGGCAGTGGCTGAAGCTTTCTTT
TRBV15	TRBD1	NA	TRBJ1-1	CATSKNPGTAYTEAFF	TGTGCCACCAGCAAAAACCCCGGGACAGCGTACACTGAAGCTTTCTTT
TRBV5-4	NA	NA	TRBJ1-4	CASSYRAETEKLFF	TGTGCCAGCAGCTACAGGGCGGAAACTGAAAAACTGTTTTTT
TRBV4-3	TRBD2	NA	TRBJ2-5	CASSPRKSSGGIQETQYF	TGCGCCAGCAGCCCCCGCAAGAGTAGCGGGGGGATACAAGAGACCCAGTACTTC
TRBV4-1	NA	NA	TRBJ2-7	CASRPGLLESSYEQYF	TGCGCCAGCAGACCAGGGTTACTCGAATCATCCTACGAGCAGTACTTC
TRBV6-5	NA	NA	TRBJ1-1	CATRYSNTEAFF	TGTGCCACCCGTTATTCGAACACTGAAGCTTTCTTT
TRBV5-1	NA	NA	TRBJ2-6	CASSLAQGVRSGANVLTF	TGCGCCAGCAGCTTGGCCCAGGGTGTCAGATCTGGGGCCAACGTCCTGACTTTC
TRBV30	NA	NA	TRBJ2-7	CAWSVGVRGTYEQYF	TGTGCCTGGAGTGTTGGGGTCAGGGGTACCTACGAGCAGTACTTC
TRBV19	NA	NA	TRBJ1-1	CASRGDAPNTEAFF	TGTGCCAGTAGGGGAGACGCCCCGAACACTGAAGCTTTCTTT
TRBV18	TRBD1	NA	TRBJ1-2	CASSPLGQGGYGYTF	TGTGCCAGCTCACCACTTGGACAGGGAGGTTATGGCTACACCTTC
TRBV7-2	TRBD1	NA	TRBJ2-1	CASRKGSGTAHNEQFF	TGTGCCAGCAGGAAGGGGTCCGGGACAGCTCACAATGAGCAGTTCTTC
TRBV5-4	TRBD1	NA	TRBJ2-5	CASSLGTAQETQYF	TGTGCCAGCAGTTTAGGGACAGCCCAAGAGACCCAGTACTTC
TRBV4-3	NA	NA	TRBJ2-7	CASSQVHRGSYEQYF	TGCGCCAGCAGCCAAGTGCATCGGGGCAGCTACGAGCAGTACTTC